Detailed here is one T cell receptor (beta chain). The antigen is unknown. RNA was extracted from bulk tissue without any cell sorting. The sample originates from a study of tumor and adjacent non-tumor tissue in lung cancer. Study information: Patients comprised 12 adenocarcinoma, a couple of squamous cell carcinoma and 1 small cell lung cancer. Study-wide results and caveats: Compared with tumor, normal lung showed significantly lower TCR diversity.

CDR3 length equals 14 residues. The V gene end was trimmed by 5 bases and the J gene end by 7 bases; junction bases not matched to a gene: 10. Germline V gene data show CDR1 as LGHNA and CDR2 as YSLEER. Three rounds of nested PCR, following a modified ARM-PCR protocol, produced the TCRbeta library. TCRdb reprocessed the multiplex PCR reads via MiXCR and lists one record per CDR3 protein. This repertoire shows approximately 110,000 distinct CDR3 sequences, roughly 80% found once; its top ten account for around a third. The genes are TRBV4-3 and TRBJ2-7; 8 bases are shared with TRBD1. This clonotype was obtained from a woman aged 60-70 years with non-small cell lung cancer. Sequenced material: lung tumor tissue. DNA for the CDR3: TGCGCCAGCAGCGAAGCTAGGACAGGGACGGAGCAGTACTTC. The encoded protein is CASSEARTGTEQYF.